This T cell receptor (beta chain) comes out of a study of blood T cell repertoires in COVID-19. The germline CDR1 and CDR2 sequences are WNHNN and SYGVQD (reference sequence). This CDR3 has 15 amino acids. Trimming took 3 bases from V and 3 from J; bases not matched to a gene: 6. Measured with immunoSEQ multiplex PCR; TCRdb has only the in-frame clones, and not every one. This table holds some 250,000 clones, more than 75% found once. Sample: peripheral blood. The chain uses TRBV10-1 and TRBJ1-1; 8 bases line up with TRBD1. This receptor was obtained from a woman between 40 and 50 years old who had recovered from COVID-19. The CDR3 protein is CASSDPSQGDTEAFF. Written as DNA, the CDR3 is TGCGCCAGCAGTGACCCCTCACAGGGGGACACTGAAGCTTTCTTT.